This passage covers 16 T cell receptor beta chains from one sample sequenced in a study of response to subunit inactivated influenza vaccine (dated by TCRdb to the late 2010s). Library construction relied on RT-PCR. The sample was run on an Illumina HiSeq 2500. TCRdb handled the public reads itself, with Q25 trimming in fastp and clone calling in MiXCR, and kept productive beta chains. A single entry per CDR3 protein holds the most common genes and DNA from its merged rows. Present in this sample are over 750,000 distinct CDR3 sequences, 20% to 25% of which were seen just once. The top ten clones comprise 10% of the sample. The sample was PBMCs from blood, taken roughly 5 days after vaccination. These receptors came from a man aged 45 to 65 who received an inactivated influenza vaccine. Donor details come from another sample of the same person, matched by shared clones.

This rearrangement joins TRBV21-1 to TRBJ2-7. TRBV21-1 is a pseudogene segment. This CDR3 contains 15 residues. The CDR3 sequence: CASSKGRNPSYEQYF. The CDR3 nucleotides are TGTGCCAGCAGCAAAGGGCGAAATCCCTCCTACGAGCAGTACTTC.

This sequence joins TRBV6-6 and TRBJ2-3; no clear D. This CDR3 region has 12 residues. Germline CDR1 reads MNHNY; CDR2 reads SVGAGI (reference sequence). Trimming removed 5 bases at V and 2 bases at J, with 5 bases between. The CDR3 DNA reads TGTGCCAGCAGTCAGATCACAGATACGCAGTATTTT. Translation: CASSQITDTQYF.

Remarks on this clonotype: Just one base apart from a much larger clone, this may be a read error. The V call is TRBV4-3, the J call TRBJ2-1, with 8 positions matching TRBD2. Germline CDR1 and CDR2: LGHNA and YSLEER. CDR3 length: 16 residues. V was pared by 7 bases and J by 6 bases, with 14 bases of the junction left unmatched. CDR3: CASIRSGLGGFNEQFF. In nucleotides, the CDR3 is TGCGCCAGCATCCGATCGGGACTAGGGGGGTTCAATGAGCAGTTCTTC.

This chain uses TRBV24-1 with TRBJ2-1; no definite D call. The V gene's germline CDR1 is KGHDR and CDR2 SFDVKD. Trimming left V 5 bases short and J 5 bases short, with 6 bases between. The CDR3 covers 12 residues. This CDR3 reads CATSVRNNEQFF. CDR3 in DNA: TGTGCCACCAGTGTCAGAAACAATGAGCAGTTCTTC.

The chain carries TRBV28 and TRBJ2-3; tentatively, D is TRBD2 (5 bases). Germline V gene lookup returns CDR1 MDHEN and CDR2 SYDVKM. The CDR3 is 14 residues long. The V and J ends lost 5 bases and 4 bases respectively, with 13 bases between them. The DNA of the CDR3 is TGTGCCAGCAGTATCGAAGGGAGATCAGATACGCAGTATTTT. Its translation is CASSIEGRSDTQYF.

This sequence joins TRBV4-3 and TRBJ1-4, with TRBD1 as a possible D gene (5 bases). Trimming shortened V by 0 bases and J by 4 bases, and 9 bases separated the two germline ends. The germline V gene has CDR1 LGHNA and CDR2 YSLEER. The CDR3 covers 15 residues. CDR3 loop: CASSQEGHRNEKLFF. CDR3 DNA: TGCGCCAGCAGCCAAGAAGGACACCGTAATGAAAAACTGTTTTTT.

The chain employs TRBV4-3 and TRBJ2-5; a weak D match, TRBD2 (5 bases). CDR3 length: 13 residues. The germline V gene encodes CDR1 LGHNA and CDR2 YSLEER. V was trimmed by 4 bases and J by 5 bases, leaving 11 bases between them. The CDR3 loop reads CASSRGLWETQYF. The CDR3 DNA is TGCGCCAGCAGCCGCGGGTTGTGGGAGACCCAGTACTTC.

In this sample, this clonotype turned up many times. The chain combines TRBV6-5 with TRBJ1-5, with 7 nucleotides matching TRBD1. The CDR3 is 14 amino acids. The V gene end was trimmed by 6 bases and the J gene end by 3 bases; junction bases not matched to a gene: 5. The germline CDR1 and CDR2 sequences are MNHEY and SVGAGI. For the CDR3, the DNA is TGTGCCAGCAGATACAGGGGTGACAATCAGCCCCAGCATTTT. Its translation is CASRYRGDNQPQHF.

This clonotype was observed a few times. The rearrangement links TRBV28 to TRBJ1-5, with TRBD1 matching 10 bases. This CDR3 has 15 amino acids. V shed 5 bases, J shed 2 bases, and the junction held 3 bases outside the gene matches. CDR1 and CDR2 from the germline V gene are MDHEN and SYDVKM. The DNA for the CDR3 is TGTGCCAGCAGTCGACAGGGGGCTCGCAATCAGCCCCAGCATTTT. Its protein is CASSRQGARNQPQHF.

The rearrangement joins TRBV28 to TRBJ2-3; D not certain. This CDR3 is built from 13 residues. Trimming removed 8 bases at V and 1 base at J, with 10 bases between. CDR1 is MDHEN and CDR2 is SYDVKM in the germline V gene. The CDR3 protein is CASESPGTDTQYF. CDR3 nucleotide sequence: TGTGCCAGCGAGAGTCCGGGCACAGATACGCAGTATTTT.

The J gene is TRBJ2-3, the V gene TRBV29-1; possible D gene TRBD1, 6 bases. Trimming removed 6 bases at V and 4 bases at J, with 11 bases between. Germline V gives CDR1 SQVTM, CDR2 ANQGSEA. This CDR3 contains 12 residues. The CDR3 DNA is TGCAGCGTGACACAGGGCCCAGATACGCAGTATTTT. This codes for CSVTQGPDTQYF.

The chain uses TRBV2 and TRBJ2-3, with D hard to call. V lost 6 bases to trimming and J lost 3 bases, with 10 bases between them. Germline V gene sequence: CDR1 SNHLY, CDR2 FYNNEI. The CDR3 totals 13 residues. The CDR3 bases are TGTGCCAGCAGCCGGGTTCGGACAGATACGCAGTATTTT. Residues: CASSRVRTDTQYF.

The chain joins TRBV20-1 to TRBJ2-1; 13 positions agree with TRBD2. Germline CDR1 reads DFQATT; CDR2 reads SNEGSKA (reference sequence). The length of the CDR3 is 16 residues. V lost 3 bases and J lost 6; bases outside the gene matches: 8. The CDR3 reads CSASTTSGRFANEQFF. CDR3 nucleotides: TGCAGTGCTAGTACGACTAGCGGGAGGTTCGCCAATGAGCAGTTCTTC.

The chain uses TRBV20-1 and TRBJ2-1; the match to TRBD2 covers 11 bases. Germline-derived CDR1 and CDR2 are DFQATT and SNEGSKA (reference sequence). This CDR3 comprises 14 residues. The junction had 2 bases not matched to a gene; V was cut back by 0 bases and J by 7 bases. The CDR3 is CSARELAGVNEQFF. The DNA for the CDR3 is TGCAGTGCTAGAGAACTAGCGGGAGTTAATGAGCAGTTCTTC.

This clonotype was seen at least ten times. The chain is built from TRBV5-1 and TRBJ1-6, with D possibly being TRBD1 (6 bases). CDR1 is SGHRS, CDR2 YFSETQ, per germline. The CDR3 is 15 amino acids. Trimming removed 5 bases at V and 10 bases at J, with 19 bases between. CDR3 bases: TGCGCCAGCAGACCTACTATCAGGGGCCAGTCACCCCTCCACTTT. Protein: CASRPTIRGQSPLHF.

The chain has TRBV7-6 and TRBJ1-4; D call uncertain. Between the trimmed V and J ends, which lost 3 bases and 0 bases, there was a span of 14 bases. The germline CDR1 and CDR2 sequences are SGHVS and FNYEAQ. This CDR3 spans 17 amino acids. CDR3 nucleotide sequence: TGTGCCAGCAGCTTTTGGGTAGAGGTCGCAACTAATGAAAAACTGTTTTTT. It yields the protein CASSFWVEVATNEKLFF.